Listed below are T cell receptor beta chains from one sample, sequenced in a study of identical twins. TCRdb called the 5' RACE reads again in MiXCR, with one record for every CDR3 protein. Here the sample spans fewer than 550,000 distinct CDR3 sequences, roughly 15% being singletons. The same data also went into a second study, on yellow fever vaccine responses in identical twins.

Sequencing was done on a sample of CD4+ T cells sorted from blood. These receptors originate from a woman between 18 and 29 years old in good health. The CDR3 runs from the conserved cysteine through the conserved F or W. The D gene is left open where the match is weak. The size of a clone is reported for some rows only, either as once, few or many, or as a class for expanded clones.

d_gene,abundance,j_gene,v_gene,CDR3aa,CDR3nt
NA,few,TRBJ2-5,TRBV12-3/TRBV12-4,CASSLASGAAQETQYF,TGTGCCAGCAGTTTAGCGTCGGGGGCGGCCCAAGAGACCCAGTACTTC
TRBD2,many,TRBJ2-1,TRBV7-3,CASSLNAGGGEQFF,TGTGCCAGCAGCTTAAACGCGGGAGGGGGAGAGCAGTTCTTC
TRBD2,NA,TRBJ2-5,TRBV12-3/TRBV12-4,CASSLGLAGGPRETQYF,TGTGCCAGCAGTCTAGGACTAGCGGGAGGGCCGCGGGAGACCCAGTACTTC
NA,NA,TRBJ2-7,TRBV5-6,CASSLAPNTYEQYF,TGTGCCAGCAGCTTGGCCCCCAACACCTACGAGCAGTACTTC
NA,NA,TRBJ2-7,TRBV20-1,CSARPVRRDYEQYF,TGCAGTGCTAGACCGGTGCGGCGAGACTACGAGCAGTACTTC
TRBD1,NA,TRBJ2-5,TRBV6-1,CASSRDREGETQYF,TGTGCCAGCAGTCGGGACAGGGAGGGAGAGACCCAGTACTTC
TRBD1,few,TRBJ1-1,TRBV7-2,CASSLGQGYTEAFF,TGTGCCAGCAGCTTAGGACAGGGGTACACTGAAGCTTTCTTT
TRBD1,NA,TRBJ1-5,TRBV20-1,CSAGTGQGFISNQPQHF,TGCAGTGCTGGGACGGGACAGGGGTTTATTAGCAATCAGCCCCAGCATTTT
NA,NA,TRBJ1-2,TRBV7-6,CASSGGGNGYTF,TGTGCCAGCAGCGGGGGGGGGAATGGCTACACCTTC
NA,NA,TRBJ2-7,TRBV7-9,CASSLRPAPAGYEQYF,TGTGCCAGCAGCTTACGCCCTGCCCCGGCGGGTTACGAGCAGTACTTC
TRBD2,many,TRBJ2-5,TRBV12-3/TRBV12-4,CASSLTSSGVTQYF,TGTGCCAGCAGTTTAACGTCTAGCGGGGTCACCCAGTACTTC
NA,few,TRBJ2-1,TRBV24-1,CATSDLQGRGEQFF,TGTGCCACCAGTGATTTGCAGGGGCGTGGAGAGCAGTTCTTC
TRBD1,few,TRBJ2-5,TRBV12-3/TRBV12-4,CASSIDRGSETQYF,TGTGCCAGCAGTATCGACAGGGGTTCCGAGACCCAGTACTTC
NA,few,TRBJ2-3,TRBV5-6,CASSFLATHLTDTQYF,TGTGCCAGCAGCTTTTTAGCGACCCACCTCACAGATACGCAGTATTTT
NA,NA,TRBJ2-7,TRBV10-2,CASSEVHEQYF,TGCGCCAGCAGTGAGGTCCACGAGCAGTACTTC
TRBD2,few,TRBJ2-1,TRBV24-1,CATSDFSGSLYNEQFF,TGTGCCACCAGTGATTTTAGCGGGAGCCTCTACAATGAGCAGTTCTTC
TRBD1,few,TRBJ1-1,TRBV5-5,CASSLASYRGQRAEAFF,TGTGCCAGCAGCTTGGCCTCTTACAGGGGGCAGAGGGCTGAAGCTTTCTTT
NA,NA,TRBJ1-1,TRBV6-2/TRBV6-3,CASSYVGTEAFF,TGTGCCAGCAGTTACGTGGGAACTGAAGCTTTCTTT
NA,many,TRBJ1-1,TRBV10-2,CASSDRLNTEAFF,TGCGCCAGCAGTGACAGATTGAACACTGAAGCTTTCTTT
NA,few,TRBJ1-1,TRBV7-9,CASSLGGAVTEAFF,TGTGCCAGCAGCTTAGGGGGGGCGGTCACTGAAGCTTTCTTT
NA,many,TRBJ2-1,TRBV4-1,CASSQVASYNEQFF,TGCGCCAGCAGCCAAGTCGCTAGCTACAATGAGCAGTTCTTC
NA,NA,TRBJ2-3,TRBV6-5,CASSYSPSGQNTDTQYF,TGTGCCAGCAGTTACTCGCCGTCAGGACAGAACACAGATACGCAGTATTTT
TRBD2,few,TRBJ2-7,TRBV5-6,CASSLGGTSGYSYEQYF,TGTGCCAGCAGCTTGGGCGGGACTAGCGGCTACTCCTACGAGCAGTACTTC
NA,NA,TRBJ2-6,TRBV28,CASTQSRQISGANVLTF,TGTGCCAGCACCCAGAGTAGACAGATCTCTGGGGCCAACGTCCTGACTTTC
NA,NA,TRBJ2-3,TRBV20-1,CSARRAPSDTQYF,TGCAGTGCTAGGAGGGCTCCGTCCGATACGCAGTATTTT
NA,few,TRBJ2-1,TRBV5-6,CASSPRSGGINEQFF,TGTGCCAGCAGCCCCCGGTCTGGCGGGATCAATGAGCAGTTCTTC
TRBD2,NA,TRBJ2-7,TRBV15,CATSRGGRANYEQYF,TGTGCCACCAGCAGAGGCGGGAGGGCCAACTACGAGCAGTACTTC
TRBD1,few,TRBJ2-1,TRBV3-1,CASSQARDREYNEQFF,TGTGCCAGCAGCCAAGCAAGGGACAGAGAATACAATGAGCAGTTCTTC
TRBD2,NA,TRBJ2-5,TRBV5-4,CASSSKRGGVGETQYF,TGTGCCAGCAGTTCGAAGCGGGGAGGCGTCGGTGAGACCCAGTACTTC
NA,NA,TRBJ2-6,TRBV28,CASSSPRGPKSSGANVLTF,TGTGCCAGCAGTTCCCCGCGGGGGCCTAAGAGCTCTGGGGCCAACGTCCTGACTTTC
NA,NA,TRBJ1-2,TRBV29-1,CSVDNGGYTF,TGCAGCGTTGATAACGGTGGCTACACCTTC
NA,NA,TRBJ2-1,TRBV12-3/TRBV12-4,CASSTPYEQFF,TGTGCCAGCTCTACTCCCTATGAGCAGTTCTTC
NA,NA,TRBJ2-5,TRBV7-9,CASSFGGAVQYF,TGTGCCAGCAGCTTTGGGGGAGCGGTCCAGTACTTC
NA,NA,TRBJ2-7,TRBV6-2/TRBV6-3,CASPRYRGRYEQYF,TGTGCCAGCCCGCGCTATAGGGGCCGGTACGAGCAGTACTTC
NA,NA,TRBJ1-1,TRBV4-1,CASSQGRPLGGDTEAFF,TGCGCCAGCAGCCAAGGACGCCCTCTGGGAGGGGACACTGAAGCTTTCTTT
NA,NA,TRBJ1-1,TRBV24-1,CATSDPSGGDTEAFF,TGTGCCACCAGTGACCCATCGGGGGGGGACACTGAAGCTTTCTTT
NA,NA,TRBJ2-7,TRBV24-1,CATSSNTGFSAVQYF,TGTGCCACCAGTTCCAATACCGGGTTCTCAGCCGTGCAGTACTTC
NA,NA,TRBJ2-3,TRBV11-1,CASSPRRLENTDTQYF,TGTGCCAGCAGCCCCCGCCGACTAGAAAACACAGATACGCAGTATTTT
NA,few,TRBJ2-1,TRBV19,CASTFYNEQFF,TGTGCCAGTACCTTCTACAATGAGCAGTTCTTC
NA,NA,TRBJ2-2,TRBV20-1,CSAAGRLNTGELFF,TGCAGTGCCGCCGGGAGATTGAACACCGGGGAGCTGTTTTTT
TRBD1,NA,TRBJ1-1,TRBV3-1,CASSPPRQGTEAFF,TGTGCCAGCAGCCCCCCCCGACAGGGGACTGAAGCTTTCTTT